This T cell receptor (beta chain) was recorded in a study of T cell responses to AZD1222 COVID-19 vaccine. Study-wide findings and caveats: Rises in breadth and depth of Spike-specific TCRs came after two AZD1222 doses.

Concerning this clone itself: Its antigen is undetermined.

V gave up 0 bases and J gave up 0 bases; unmatched junction bases: 2. This CDR3 is 15 amino acids long. Germline V lookup: CDR1 LGHNA, CDR2 YNFKEQ. This table comes from immunoSEQ multiplex PCR, and its TCRdb copy is limited to in-frame clones, with some not included. The sample yields 85,000 or so clones, about 86% seen once. The sample was peripheral blood, taken 28 days after the second AZD1222 dose. This sequence originates from an adult who received the AZD1222 COVID-19 vaccine. The rearrangement links TRBV4-2 to TRBJ2-7, with 7 bases fitting TRBD1. This chain's CDR3 is CASSQESGGSYEQYF. In DNA form, the CDR3 reads TGTGCCAGCAGCCAAGAGTCAGGGGGCTCCTACGAGCAGTACTTC.